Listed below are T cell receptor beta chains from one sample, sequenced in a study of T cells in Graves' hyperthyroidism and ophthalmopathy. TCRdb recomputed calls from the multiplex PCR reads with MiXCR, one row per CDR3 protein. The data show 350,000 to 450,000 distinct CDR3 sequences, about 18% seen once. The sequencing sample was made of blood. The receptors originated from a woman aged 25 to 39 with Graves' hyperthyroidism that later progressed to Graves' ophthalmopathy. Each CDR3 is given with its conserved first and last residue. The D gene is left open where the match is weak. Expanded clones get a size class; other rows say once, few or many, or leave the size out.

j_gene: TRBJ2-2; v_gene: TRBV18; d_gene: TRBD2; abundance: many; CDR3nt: TGTGCCAGCTCACCACCTGGACTAGCGAGCACCGGGGAGCTGTTTTTT; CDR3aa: CASSPPGLASTGELFF
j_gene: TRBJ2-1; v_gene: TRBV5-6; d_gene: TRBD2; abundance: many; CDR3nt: TGTGCCAGCACCATCGGGGGGGGCAATGAGCAGTTCTTC; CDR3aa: CASTIGGGNEQFF
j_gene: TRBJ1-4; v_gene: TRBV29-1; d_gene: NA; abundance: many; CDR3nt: TGCAGCGTTGCCGGATCGGAGGACGCAACTAATGAAAAACTGTTTTTT; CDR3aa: CSVAGSEDATNEKLFF
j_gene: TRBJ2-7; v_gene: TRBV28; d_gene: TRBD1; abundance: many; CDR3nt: TGTGCCAGCAGGACCGGGACAGTGGGTTACGAGCAGTACTTC; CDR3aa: CASRTGTVGYEQYF
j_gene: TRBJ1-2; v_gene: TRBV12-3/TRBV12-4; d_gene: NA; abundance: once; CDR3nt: TGTGCCAGCAGTTCCCCGGAGGGGAATGAGTATGGCTACACCTTC; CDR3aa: CASSSPEGNEYGYTF
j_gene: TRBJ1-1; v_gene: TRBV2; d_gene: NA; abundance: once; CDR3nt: TGTGCCAGCAGCCCCAGAGATGGCAGGAACACTGAAGCTTTCTTT; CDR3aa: CASSPRDGRNTEAFF
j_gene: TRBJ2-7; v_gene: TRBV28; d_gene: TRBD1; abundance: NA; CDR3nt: TGTGCCAGCAGTCCGGGACAGGGTCTGCACGAGCAGTACTTC; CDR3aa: CASSPGQGLHEQYF
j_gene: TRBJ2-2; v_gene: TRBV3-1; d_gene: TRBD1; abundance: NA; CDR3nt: TGTGCCAGCAGCCCTCTACAGGGGCGCCTTACCGGGGAGCTGTTTTTT; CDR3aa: CASSPLQGRLTGELFF
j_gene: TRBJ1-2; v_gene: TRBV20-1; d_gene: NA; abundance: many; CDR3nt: TGCAGTGCTAGAGGACTCCCCCGGAAGGGGGGGGCCTATGGCTACACCTTC; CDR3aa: CSARGLPRKGGAYGYTF
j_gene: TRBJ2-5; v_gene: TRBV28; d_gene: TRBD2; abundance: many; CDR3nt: TGTGCCAGCAGTTTTACTAGCGGGACGCAAGAGACCCAGTACTTC; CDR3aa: CASSFTSGTQETQYF
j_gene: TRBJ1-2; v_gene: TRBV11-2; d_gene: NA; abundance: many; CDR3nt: TGTGCCAGCAGCTCCCCGAGAAGGAGGGTAGGAGGCTACACCTTC; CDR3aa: CASSSPRRRVGGYTF
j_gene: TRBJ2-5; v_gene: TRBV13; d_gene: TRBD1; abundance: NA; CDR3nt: TGTGCCAGCGGCCAAGCGGGACAGGGGTTAGAGACCCAGTACTTC; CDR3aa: CASGQAGQGLETQYF
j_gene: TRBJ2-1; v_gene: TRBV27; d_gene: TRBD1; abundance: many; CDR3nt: TGTGCCAGCAGCCAGGGGGTACTGTACAATGAGCAGTTCTTC; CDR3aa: CASSQGVLYNEQFF
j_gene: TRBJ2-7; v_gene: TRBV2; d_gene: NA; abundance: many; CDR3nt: TGTGCCAGCAGGACGAATTACGAGCAGTACTTC; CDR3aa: CASRTNYEQYF
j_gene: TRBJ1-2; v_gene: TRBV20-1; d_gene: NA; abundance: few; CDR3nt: TGCAGTGCTAGAGATGAGAACAGGGTCGTCTATGGCTACACCTTC; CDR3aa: CSARDENRVVYGYTF
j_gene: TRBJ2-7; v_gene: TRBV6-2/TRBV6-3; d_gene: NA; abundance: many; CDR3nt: TGTGCCAGCAGTTACGGGACGGGGTCGTTGTCCTACGAGCAGTACTTC; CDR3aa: CASSYGTGSLSYEQYF
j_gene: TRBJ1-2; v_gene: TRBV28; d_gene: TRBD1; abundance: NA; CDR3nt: TGTGCCAGCAAACCGGGACAGGCTTGGAGTGGCTACACCTTC; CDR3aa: CASKPGQAWSGYTF
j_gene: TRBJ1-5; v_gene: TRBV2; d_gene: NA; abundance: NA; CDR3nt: TGTGCCAGCAGTTGGGGGTGTTGTCAGCCCCAGCATTTT; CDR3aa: CASSWGCCQPQHF
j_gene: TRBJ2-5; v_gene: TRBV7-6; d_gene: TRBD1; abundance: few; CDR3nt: TGTGCCAGCAGCTCGACGGGACAGGGTGCTTTCGAGACCCAGTACTTC; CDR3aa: CASSSTGQGAFETQYF
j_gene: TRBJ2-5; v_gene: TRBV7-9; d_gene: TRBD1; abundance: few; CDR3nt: TGTGCCAGCAGCCCCCCGGACGGGCAGGGGGCCCGAGTGGGGTACTTC; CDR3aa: CASSPPDGQGARVGYF
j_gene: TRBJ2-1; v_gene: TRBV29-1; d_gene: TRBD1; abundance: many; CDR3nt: TGCAGCGCCACCGGACAGGGGGCCAACAATGAGCAGTTCTTC; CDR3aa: CSATGQGANNEQFF
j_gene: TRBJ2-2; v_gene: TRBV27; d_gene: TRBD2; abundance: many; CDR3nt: TGTGCCAGCAGTGCTACGGGGGGGCAGGTCGGGGAGCTGTTTTTT; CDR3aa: CASSATGGQVGELFF
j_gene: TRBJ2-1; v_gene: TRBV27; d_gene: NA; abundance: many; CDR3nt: TGTGCCAGCAGTTTCCAATTGGCCCCCAACAATGAGCAGTTCTTC; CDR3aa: CASSFQLAPNNEQFF
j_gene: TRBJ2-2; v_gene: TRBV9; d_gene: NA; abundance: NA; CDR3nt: TGTGCCAGCAGCGAAAGGGGGGGCACCGGGGAGCTGTTTTTT; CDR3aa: CASSERGGTGELFF
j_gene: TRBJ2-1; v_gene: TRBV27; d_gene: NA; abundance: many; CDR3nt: TGTGCCAGCAGCCTCGGTACAGTGAACTACAATGAGCAGTTCTTC; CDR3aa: CASSLGTVNYNEQFF
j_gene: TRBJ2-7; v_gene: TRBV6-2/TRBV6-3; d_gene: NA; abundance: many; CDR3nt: TGTGCCAGCAGTCTTGCGGGGGCGAACTACGAGCAGTACTTC; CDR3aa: CASSLAGANYEQYF
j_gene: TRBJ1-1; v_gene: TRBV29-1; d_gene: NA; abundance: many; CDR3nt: TGCAGCGTAGTGATGTGGGACTCGGGGTCGGCTTTCTTT; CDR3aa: CSVVMWDSGSAFF
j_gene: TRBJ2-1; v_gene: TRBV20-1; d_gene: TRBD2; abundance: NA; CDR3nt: TGCAGTGCTCCAAAAGGGGATAGCGGGGGACCCCATGAGCAGTTCTTC; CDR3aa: CSAPKGDSGGPHEQFF
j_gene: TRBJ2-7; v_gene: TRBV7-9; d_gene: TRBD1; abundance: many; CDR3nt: TGTGCCAGCAGCCCATGGCCATTTCCGGGACAGGGGTCCTACGAGCAGTACTTC; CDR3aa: CASSPWPFPGQGSYEQYF
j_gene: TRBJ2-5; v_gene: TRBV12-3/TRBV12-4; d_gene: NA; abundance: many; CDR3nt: TGTGCCAGCAGTGAGTCGGCTTACCAGGGGGGGAACCAAGAGACCCAGTACTTC; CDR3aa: CASSESAYQGGNQETQYF
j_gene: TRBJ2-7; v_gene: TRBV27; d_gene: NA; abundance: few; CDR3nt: TGTGCCAGCAGTTTACGGTGGGCAATGGATTCCTACGAGCAGTACTTC; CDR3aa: CASSLRWAMDSYEQYF
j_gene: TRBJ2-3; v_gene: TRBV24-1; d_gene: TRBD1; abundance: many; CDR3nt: TGTGCCACCAGTGATTCCCCCGGGACAGGGGACACAGATACGCAGTATTTT; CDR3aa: CATSDSPGTGDTDTQYF
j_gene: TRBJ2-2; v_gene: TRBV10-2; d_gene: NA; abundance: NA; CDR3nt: TGCGCCAGCAGTGAGCCCCACGATAGAGGCACCGGGGAGCTGTTTTTT; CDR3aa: CASSEPHDRGTGELFF
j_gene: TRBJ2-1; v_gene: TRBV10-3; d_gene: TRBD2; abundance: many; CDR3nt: TGTGCCATCAGTGAGAGGGGAACTAGCGGCGGGACGGACAATGAGCAGTTCTTC; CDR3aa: CAISERGTSGGTDNEQFF
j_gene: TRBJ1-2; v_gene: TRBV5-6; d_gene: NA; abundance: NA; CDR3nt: TGTGCCAGCAGCCTCGGGGCATGGGCCGCTCGGGACTATGGCTACACCTTC; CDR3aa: CASSLGAWAARDYGYTF
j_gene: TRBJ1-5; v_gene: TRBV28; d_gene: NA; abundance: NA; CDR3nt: TGTGCCAGCAGCTCGGGCCGGCAGGGTCGCAATCAGCCCCAGCATTTT; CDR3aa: CASSSGRQGRNQPQHF
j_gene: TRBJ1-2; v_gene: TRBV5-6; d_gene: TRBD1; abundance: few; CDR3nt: TGTGCCAGCAGCTTTTTGACAGGGTCTCATATCGGCTACACCTTC; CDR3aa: CASSFLTGSHIGYTF
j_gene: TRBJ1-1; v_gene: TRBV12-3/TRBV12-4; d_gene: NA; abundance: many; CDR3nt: TGTGCCAGCAGTTTTGGGGGGTCGTCTTTCTTT; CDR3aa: CASSFGGSSFF
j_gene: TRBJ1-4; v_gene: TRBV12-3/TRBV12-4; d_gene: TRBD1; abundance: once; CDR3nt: TGTGCCAGCAGTCCGGGACCCTGGGACAGGGGACGTGGTAATGAAAAACTGTTTTTT; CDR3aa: CASSPGPWDRGRGNEKLFF
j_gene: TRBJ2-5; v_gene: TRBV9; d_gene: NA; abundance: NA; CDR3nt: TGTGCCAGCAGCGTCGGACAAGAGACCCAGTACTTC; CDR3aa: CASSVGQETQYF
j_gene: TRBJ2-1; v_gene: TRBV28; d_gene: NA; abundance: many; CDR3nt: TGTGCCAGCAGTGGTGGGGCCTACAATGAGCAGTTCTTC; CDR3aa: CASSGGAYNEQFF
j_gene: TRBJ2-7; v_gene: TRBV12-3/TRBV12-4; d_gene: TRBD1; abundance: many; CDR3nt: TGTGCCAGCAGTCCAAGGACAGGGGCCTACGAGCAGTACTTC; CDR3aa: CASSPRTGAYEQYF
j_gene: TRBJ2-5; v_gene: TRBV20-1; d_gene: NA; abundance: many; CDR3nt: TGCAGTGCTAGCGGGAGAGGGGAGACCCAGTACTTC; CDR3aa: CSASGRGETQYF
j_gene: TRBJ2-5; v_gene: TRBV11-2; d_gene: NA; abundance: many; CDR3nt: TGTGCCAGCAGCTCGGGGTCCGGACGGGCAGAGACCCAGTACTTC; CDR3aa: CASSSGSGRAETQYF
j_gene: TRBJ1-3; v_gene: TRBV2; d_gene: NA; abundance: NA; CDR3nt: TGTGCCAGCAGTGAAGCTCGAGGGGAAACCTCTGGAAACACCATATATTTT; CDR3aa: CASSEARGETSGNTIYF
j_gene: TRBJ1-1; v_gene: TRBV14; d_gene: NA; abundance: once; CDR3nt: TGTGCCAGCAGCCCCGGGCAGTGGGACACTCTCAGGAACACTGAAGCTTTCTTT; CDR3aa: CASSPGQWDTLRNTEAFF
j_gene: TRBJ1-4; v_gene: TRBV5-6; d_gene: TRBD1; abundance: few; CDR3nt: TGTGCCAGCAGCATGCGGACAGGGGGCCGTGAAAAACTGTTTTTT; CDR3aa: CASSMRTGGREKLFF
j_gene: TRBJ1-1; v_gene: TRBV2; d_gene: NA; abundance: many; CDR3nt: TGTGCCAGCAGTGATGCGGTAATTCCGAGGAACTTGAATGAAGCTTTCTTT; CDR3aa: CASSDAVIPRNLNEAFF
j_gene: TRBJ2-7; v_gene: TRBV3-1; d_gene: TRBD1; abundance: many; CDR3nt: TGTGCCAGCAGTTATACCGGGACAGGGACACACGAGCAGTACTTC; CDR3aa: CASSYTGTGTHEQYF
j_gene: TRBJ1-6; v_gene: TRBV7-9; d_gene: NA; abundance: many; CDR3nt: TGTGCCAGCAGCCTGACAGGTCCTTCACCCCTCCACTTT; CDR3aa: CASSLTGPSPLHF
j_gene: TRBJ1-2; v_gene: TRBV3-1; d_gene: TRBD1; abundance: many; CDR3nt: TGTGCCAGCAGGGGACAGGGGGCGGATGGCTACACCTTC; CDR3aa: CASRGQGADGYTF
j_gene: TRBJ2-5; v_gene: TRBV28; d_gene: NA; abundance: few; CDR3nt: TGTGCCAGCAGTTCAGAGACCGGCCAGTACTTC; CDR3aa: CASSSETGQYF
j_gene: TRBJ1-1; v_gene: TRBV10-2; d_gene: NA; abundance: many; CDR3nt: TGCGCCAGCAGTATCGGCGCAGACCTGAACACTGAAGCTTTCTTT; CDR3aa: CASSIGADLNTEAFF
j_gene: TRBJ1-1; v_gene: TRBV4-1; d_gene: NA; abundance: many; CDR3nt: TGCGCCAGCAGCCAAGATGGTACAGGCATGAACACTGAAGCTTTCTTT; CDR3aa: CASSQDGTGMNTEAFF
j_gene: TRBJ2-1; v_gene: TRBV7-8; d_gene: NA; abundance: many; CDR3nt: TGTGCCAGCAGCTTAGCGCTCGACAGGATGGTATACAATGAGCAGTTCTTC; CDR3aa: CASSLALDRMVYNEQFF